Included here is one T cell receptor beta chain sequence, with context. The antigen is unknown. The sample originates from a study of T cell responses to AZD1222 COVID-19 vaccine. Regarding the study as a whole: Nearly half of the spike-specific TCRs reportedly recognize variant regions that carry no mutations. Spike was spanned by vaccine-associated CD4 TCRs, with dominance at 160-218 and 743-854.

TCRdb's copy holds only in-frame clones and misses some; the assay was immunoSEQ multiplex PCR. The sample has 90,000 to 140,000 clones; 88% are singletons. V dropped 5 bases and J dropped 1 base, with 13 bases sitting between them. Germline V lookup: CDR1 SGHRS, CDR2 YFSETQ. This CDR3 has 15 residues. This specimen was peripheral blood, taken on day 0 of AZD1222 vaccination. This chain connects TRBV5-1 to TRBJ1-5; a possible D gene is TRBD1 (6 bases). The clonotype comes from an adult in good health. Here the CDR3 DNA reads TGCGCCAGCAGGGCCGGGACACAAAGCAATCAGCCCCAGCATTTT. Translated: CASRAGTQSNQPQHF.